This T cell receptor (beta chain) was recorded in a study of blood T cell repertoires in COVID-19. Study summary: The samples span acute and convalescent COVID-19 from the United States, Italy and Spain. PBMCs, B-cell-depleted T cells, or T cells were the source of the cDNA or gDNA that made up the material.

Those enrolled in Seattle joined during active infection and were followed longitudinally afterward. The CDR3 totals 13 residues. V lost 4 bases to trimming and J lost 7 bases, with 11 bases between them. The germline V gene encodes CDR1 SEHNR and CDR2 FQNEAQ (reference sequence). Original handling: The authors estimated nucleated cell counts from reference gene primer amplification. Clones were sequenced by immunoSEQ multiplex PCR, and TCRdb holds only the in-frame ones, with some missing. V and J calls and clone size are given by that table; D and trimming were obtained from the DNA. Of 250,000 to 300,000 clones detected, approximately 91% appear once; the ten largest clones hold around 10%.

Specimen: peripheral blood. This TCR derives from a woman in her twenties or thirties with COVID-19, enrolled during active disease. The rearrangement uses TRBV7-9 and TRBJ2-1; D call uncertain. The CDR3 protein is CASSWSLRNEQFF. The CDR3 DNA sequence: TGTGCCAGCAGCTGGAGCTTGAGGAATGAGCAGTTCTTC. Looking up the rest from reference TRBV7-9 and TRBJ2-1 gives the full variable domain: DTGVSQNPRHKITKRGQNVTFRCDPISEHNRLYWYRQTLGQGPEFLTYFQNEAQLEKSRLLSDRFSAERPKGSFSTLEIQRTEQGDSAMYLCASSWSLRNEQFFGPGTRLTVL.